Listed here are 29 T cell receptor beta chains from one sample, sequenced in a study of blood T cell repertoires in COVID-19. The protocol was immunoSEQ multiplex PCR, while the TCRdb copy is restricted to in-frame clones and leaves out a portion. In the table there are 150,000 to 200,000 clones, 88% of which are singletons. Specimen: peripheral blood. These receptors were obtained from a man between 40 and 49 years old with active or convalescent COVID-19.

This chain joins TRBV5-4 and TRBJ2-5; 8 positions agree with TRBD2. Germline CDR1 is SGHNT and CDR2 is YYREEE (reference sequence). Unmatched junction bases numbered 7, after V lost 1 base and J lost 5 bases. The CDR3 has 15 amino acids. For the CDR3, the DNA is TGTGCCAGCAGCTTGTTAGCGGGAATTACGGAGACCCAGTACTTC. This translates into CASSLLAGITETQYF.

This rearrangement joins TRBV5-6 to TRBJ1-1; the match to TRBD1 covers 7 bases. V lost 3 bases to trimming and J lost 2 bases; unmatched junction nucleotides: 10. The CDR3 is 16 residues long. Germline V gene lookup returns CDR1 SGHDT and CDR2 YYEEEE. CDR3 region: CASSSRDRELNTEAFF. The CDR3 nucleotides read TGTGCCAGCAGCTCCCGCGACAGGGAATTAAACACTGAAGCTTTCTTT.

V gene TRBV5-1 combines with J gene TRBJ2-3, with 9 bases that match TRBD2. Germline V CDR1 and CDR2: SGHRS, YFSETQ. The length of the CDR3 is 15 residues. V was clipped by 5 bases and J by 0 bases; unmatched bases: 4. CDR3 residues: CASSAGGTSTDTQYF. CDR3 sequence (DNA): TGCGCCAGCAGTGCGGGAGGGACAAGCACAGATACGCAGTATTTT.

V is TRBV2 and J is TRBJ2-1; 7 bases match TRBD1. The CDR3 runs 11 residues. Trimming cost V 7 bases and J 10 bases; bases outside gene matches: 4. Germline V gives CDR1 SNHLY, CDR2 FYNNEI. Here the CDR3 reads CASTRTGEQFF. In nucleotides, the CDR3 is TGTGCCAGCACTAGGACAGGAGAGCAGTTCTTC.

The chain carries TRBV7-9 and TRBJ1-1; D is perhaps TRBD1 (6 bases). Germline values: CDR1 SEHNR, CDR2 FQNEAQ (reference sequence). Trimming cost V 7 bases and J 0 bases, with 18 bases left between them. The CDR3 length is 16 residues. This CDR3 is CASNLGQGLLNTEAFF. Here the CDR3 DNA reads TGTGCCAGCAACCTTGGGCAGGGGCTCTTGAACACTGAAGCTTTCTTT.

Written as DNA, the CDR3 is TGTGCCAGCAGTTTCTTAAGGGGGCAACAAGAGACCCAGTACTTC. This encodes CASSFLRGQQETQYF. The chain joins TRBV28 to TRBJ2-5; TRBD1 aligns across 7 bases. The CDR3 is 15 residues long. Germline lookup yields CDR1 MDHEN and CDR2 SYDVKM. Trimming removed 3 bases from V and 2 bases from J; junction bases left unmatched: 6.

V gene TRBV7-9 combines with J gene TRBJ2-3; perhaps TRBD2 as D (6 bases). The length of the CDR3 is 14 residues. Germline CDR1 SEHNR, CDR2 FQNEAQ (reference sequence). Trimming removed 5 bases from V and 3 bases from J, with 12 bases in between. The CDR3 DNA reads as TGTGCCAGCAGCCCGGCCGGGGGTACAGATACGCAGTATTTT. This codes for CASSPAGGTDTQYF.

The chain uses TRBV19 and TRBJ2-3; 9 bases align to TRBD2. The J segment lost 6 bases and the V segment lost 5 bases, leaving 9 bases of the junction unmatched. CDR1 is LNHDA and CDR2 is SQIVND in the germline V gene (reference sequence). This CDR3 is 15 amino acids long. CDR3 sequence: CASSPGLAGYDTQYF. CDR3 DNA sequence: TGTGCCAGTAGTCCCGGCCTAGCGGGGTACGATACGCAGTATTTT.

This sequence joins TRBV4-3 and TRBJ1-2; D is unclear. V was clipped by 1 base and J by 4 bases, with 10 bases between them. Germline values: CDR1 LGHNA, CDR2 YSLEER. This CDR3 is 14 amino acids long. Here the CDR3 DNA reads TGCGCCAGCAGCCAAGCCCGTGACTCCTATGGCTACACCTTC. As protein: CASSQARDSYGYTF.

The rearrangement uses TRBV18 and TRBJ1-5; TRBD1 matches 8 bases. The CDR3 length is 16 residues. The ends lost 6 bases at V and 6 bases at J; junction bases unmatched: 13. Germline CDR1 and CDR2: KGHSH and LQKENI. CDR3 in DNA: TGTGCCAGCTCGACCCTCGAGGACAGGGCTTCTCAGCCCCAGCATTTT. Amino acid sequence: CASSTLEDRASQPQHF.

This chain links TRBV5-1 with TRBJ2-7, with D possibly being TRBD2 (6 bases). This CDR3 is 12 amino acids long. Germline CDR1 is SGHRS and CDR2 is YFSETQ. The V gene lost 4 bases and the J gene lost 6 bases, with 11 bases spanning the gap. CDR3 bases: TGCGCCAGCAGCCGGGAAGCGGGCGAGCAGTACTTC. Translating it yields CASSREAGEQYF.

The gene calls are TRBV28 and TRBJ1-5; D is ambiguous. CDR1 and CDR2 from the germline V gene are MDHEN and SYDVKM. The V end lost 2 bases, the J end lost 7 bases, and 15 bases lay between the germline ends. This CDR3 has 15 amino acids. CDR3 nucleotides: TGTGCCAGCAGTTTAATCGGGGTAACTGGGCAGCCCCAGCATTTT. Its protein is CASSLIGVTGQPQHF.

The CDR3 loop is CASSDRTGYTEAFF. DNA for the CDR3: TGTGCCAGCAGTGATCGGACAGGGTACACTGAAGCTTTCTTT. This rearrangement joins TRBV2 to TRBJ1-1; TRBD1 agrees at 8 bases. The CDR3 is 14 residues long. Losses at the gene ends were 3 bases for V and 3 bases for J; bases not matched to a gene: 3. The germline CDR1 and CDR2 sequences are SNHLY and FYNNEI.

V usage is TRBV27 and J usage is TRBJ1-5; TRBD1 matches 8 bases. Germline trimming cut 6 bases from V and 2 bases from J; bases unmatched to any gene: 6. CDR1 and CDR2 from the germline V gene are MNHEY and SMNVEV (reference sequence). The CDR3 consists of 15 residues. The CDR3 bases are TGTGCCAGCAGCGCAGGGGGCGCGGGCAATCAGCCCCAGCATTTT. Translation gives CASSAGGAGNQPQHF.

The V gene is TRBV11-2, the J gene TRBJ1-2, with D unclear. The germline V gene encodes CDR1 SGHAT and CDR2 FQNNGV. With 0 bases removed from V and 4 bases from J, the gap between germline ends came to 12 bases. The CDR3 extends over 15 amino acids. The CDR3 DNA follows: TGTGCCAGCAGCTTAGATGGAACAGTGGGCTATGGCTACACCTTC. Amino acid sequence: CASSLDGTVGYGYTF.

This chain connects TRBV6-1 to TRBJ1-1, with 7 positions matching TRBD1. The CDR3 loop spans 13 amino acids. Trimming took 1 base from V and 14 from J; bases not matched to a gene: 10. Germline assignment: CDR1 MNHNS and CDR2 SASEGT. The CDR3, as DNA: TGTGCCAGCAGTGAAGGTCAGACAGGGAAGGACTTCTTT. Translation: CASSEGQTGKDFF.

The chain uses TRBV9 and TRBJ2-7; 8 positions agree with TRBD1. The CDR3 is made up of 12 amino acids. The junction had 1 base not matched to a gene; V was cut back by 2 bases and J by 6 bases. CDR1 SGDLS and CDR2 YYNGEE come from the germline V gene. CDR3 DNA sequence: TGTGCCAGCAGCGTCGACAGGGGCGAGCAGTACTTC. It translates to CASSVDRGEQYF.

The DNA of the CDR3 is TGTGCCAGTAGTATTAACTTTTACAATGAGCAGTTCTTC. Its protein product is CASSINFYNEQFF. The V call is TRBV19, the J call TRBJ2-1, with no clear D. The V gene lost 3 bases and the J gene lost 4 bases, with 7 bases spanning the gap. This CDR3 comprises 13 residues. Germline CDR1 is LNHDA and CDR2 is SQIVND (reference sequence).

This CDR3 is CASSPTSGTDNYGYTF. In nucleotides, the CDR3 is TGTGCCAGCTCGCCGACCTCAGGGACAGATAACTATGGCTACACCTTC. The chain combines TRBV18 with TRBJ1-2, with 7 bases matching TRBD1. The CDR3 is 16 amino acids. The junction had 11 bases not matched to a gene; V was cut back by 6 bases and J by 1 base. Germline CDR1 reads KGHSH; CDR2 reads LQKENI.

The chain is built from TRBV28 and TRBJ1-2; D gene ambiguous. Trimming stripped 10 bases from V and 8 bases from J, with 5 bases between. There are 8 residues in the CDR3. In germline, CDR1 is MDHEN, CDR2 SYDVKM. In DNA form, the CDR3 reads TGTGCCACAGGAGGCTACACCTTC. Translating it yields CATGGYTF.

This chain uses TRBV30 with TRBJ2-7; 7 nucleotides line up with TRBD1. The CDR3 has 12 amino acids. Trimming took 5 bases from V and 3 from J; bases not matched to a gene: 4. Germline CDR1 GTSNPN, CDR2 SVGIG (reference sequence). This CDR3 reads CAWHRQGYEQYF. The CDR3 coding sequence is TGTGCCTGGCACCGACAGGGCTACGAGCAGTACTTC.

The chain joins TRBV14 to TRBJ2-5; D is uncertain. The V gene lost 1 base and the J gene lost 5 bases, with 5 bases spanning the gap. CDR3 length: 12 amino acids. CDR1 SGHDN and CDR2 FVKESK come from the germline V gene. DNA for the CDR3: TGTGCCAGCAGCCAAGTATCCGAGACCCAGTACTTC. The encoded protein is CASSQVSETQYF.

This chain connects TRBV4-3 to TRBJ2-7; TRBD2 agrees at 10 bases. V was clipped by 1 base and J by 3 bases; unmatched bases: 9. Germline V gene sequence: CDR1 LGHNA, CDR2 YSLEER. The CDR3 totals 17 residues. In DNA form, the CDR3 reads TGCGCCAGCAGCCAAGTTAGCGAGCGGGGGGGATACTACGAGCAGTACTTC. Translated: CASSQVSERGGYYEQYF.

This rearrangement joins TRBV12-3 or TRBV12-4 to TRBJ2-7; D perhaps matches TRBD1 (6 bases). Trimming cost V 3 bases and J 5 bases, with 8 bases left between them. CDR3 size: 12 residues. CDR3 residues: CASSFRGHEQYF. The DNA of the CDR3 is TGTGCCAGCAGTTTCAGGGGCCACGAGCAGTACTTC.

The CDR3 DNA is TGTGCCAGATTCCGGGACAGGAAAGATAAGGTGTACTTC. The encoded protein is CARFRDRKDKVYF. The chain couples TRBV6-5 to TRBJ2-7; 8 bases match TRBD1. This CDR3 is 13 amino acids long. Germline values: CDR1 MNHEY, CDR2 SVGAGI. Trimming took 9 bases from V and 12 from J; bases not matched to a gene: 16.

The genes are TRBV28 and TRBJ2-5; TRBD2 matches at 13 bases. Germline CDR1 MDHEN, CDR2 SYDVKM. V trimming: 5 bases; J trimming: 5 bases; junction bases outside the gene matches: 11. The CDR3 spans 17 residues. The CDR3 DNA follows: TGTGCCAGCAGTCCTACCCGACTAGCGGGAGGAGGCGAGACCCAGTACTTC. It specifies CASSPTRLAGGGETQYF.

The sample holds one count of this clone. The chain joins TRBV3-1 (or the pseudogene TRBV3-2) to TRBJ2-1; 12 positions match TRBD2. Per the germline V gene, CDR1 is LGHDT and CDR2 is YNNKEL (reference sequence). V shed 0 bases and J 0 bases; nucleotides not matched to a gene: 15. This CDR3 is 22 amino acids long. The CDR3 sequence: CASSQEVPSGRGYIGSYNEQFF. The CDR3 DNA sequence: TGTGCCAGCAGCCAAGAAGTTCCTAGCGGGAGGGGATACATAGGCTCCTACAATGAGCAGTTCTTC.

The chain has TRBV7-2 and TRBJ1-3; D possibly corresponds to TRBD1 (6 bases). Germline loops: CDR1 SGHTA, CDR2 FQGNSA. V was pared by 6 bases and J by 0 bases, with 12 bases between. The CDR3 runs to 15 residues. The CDR3, as DNA: TGTGCCAGCAGACTAGGGGGTGACTCTGGAAACACCATATATTTT. It encodes CASRLGGDSGNTIYF.

This clone was seen only once. The chain carries TRBV4-2 and TRBJ1-6, with 10 positions matching TRBD1. The CDR3 is 16 residues long. The V and J ends lost 1 base and 10 bases, in that order; junction bases with no gene match: 7. Germline V gene lookup returns CDR1 LGHNA and CDR2 YNFKEQ. The CDR3 sequence is CASSQGQGAPGSPLHF. In DNA form, the CDR3 reads TGTGCCAGCAGCCAAGGACAGGGGGCGCCGGGGTCACCCCTCCACTTT.